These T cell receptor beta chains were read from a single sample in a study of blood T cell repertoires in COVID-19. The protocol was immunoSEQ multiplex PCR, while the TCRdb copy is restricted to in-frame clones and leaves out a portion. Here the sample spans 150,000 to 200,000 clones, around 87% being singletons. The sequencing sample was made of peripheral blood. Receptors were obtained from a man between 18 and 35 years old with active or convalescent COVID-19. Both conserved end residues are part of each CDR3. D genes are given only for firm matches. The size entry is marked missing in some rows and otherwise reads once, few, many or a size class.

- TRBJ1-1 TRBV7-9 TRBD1 TGTGCCAGCAGCTTCCGGGACAGGGTTGCTGAAGCTTTCTTT CASSFRDRVAEAFF
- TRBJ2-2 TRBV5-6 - TGTGCCAGCAGCCAGAGACTAGTTCGGGAGCTGTTTTTT CASSQRLVRELFF
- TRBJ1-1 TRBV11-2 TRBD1 TGTGCCAGCAGCTTAAACAGGGGGCGGGACACTGAAGCTTTCTTT CASSLNRGRDTEAFF
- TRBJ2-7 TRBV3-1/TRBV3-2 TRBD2 TGTGCCAGCAGCCAAGTTATCCCGGGACTAGCCTACGAGCAGTACTTC CASSQVIPGLAYEQYF
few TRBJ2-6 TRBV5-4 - TGTGCCAGCAGCTTGCCGGGGTCTGGGGCCAACGTCCTGACTTTC CASSLPGSGANVLTF
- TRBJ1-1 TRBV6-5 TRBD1 TGTGCCACCTTGGACAGGCCACCCGGGGTTGAAGCTTTCTTT CATLDRPPGVEAFF
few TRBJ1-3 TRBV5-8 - TGTGCCAGCAGCTACCGACAGGTCTCCGGAAACACCATATATTTT CASSYRQVSGNTIYF
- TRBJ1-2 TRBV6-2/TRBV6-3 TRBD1 TGTGCCAGCAGTTACACGGGACAGGGACCGTATGGCTACACCTTC CASSYTGQGPYGYTF
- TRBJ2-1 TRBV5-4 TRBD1 TGTGCCAGCAGCCGCATGGACAGGGTAGGCAATGAGCAGTTCTTC CASSRMDRVGNEQFF
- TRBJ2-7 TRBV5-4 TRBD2 TGTGCCTCTAGCGGGAGCCCCCTTAGCTACGAGCAGTACTTC CASSGSPLSYEQYF
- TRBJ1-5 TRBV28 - TGTGCCAGCAGGGCAATAAGCAATCAGCCCCAGCATTTT CASRAISNQPQHF
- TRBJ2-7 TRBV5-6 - TGTGCCAGCAGCGGCGGGACAGCAAGCTCCTACGAGCAGTACTTC CASSGGTASSYEQYF
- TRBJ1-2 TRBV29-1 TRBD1 TGCAGCGTTGAGGATACCGGGACAGGGGTTAGCGGCTACACCTTC CSVEDTGTGVSGYTF
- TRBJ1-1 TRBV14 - TGTGCCAGCAGCCAGTGGACTTCCGGGTATCAGGACACTGAAGCTTTCTTT CASSQWTSGYQDTEAFF
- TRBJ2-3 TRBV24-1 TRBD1 TGTGCCACCAGTGCGCCGGGGACAGTAGATACGCAGTATTTT CATSAPGTVDTQYF
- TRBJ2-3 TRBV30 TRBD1 TGTGCCTGGAGTGTACAGGGGGCAGATACGCAGTATTTT CAWSVQGADTQYF
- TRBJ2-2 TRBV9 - TGTGCCAGCCACTCCTCCACAGGGAACACCGGGGAGCTGTTTTTT CASHSSTGNTGELFF
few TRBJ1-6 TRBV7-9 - TGTGCCAGCAGCCAGGGGCAGCGAAATTCACCCCTCCACTTT CASSQGQRNSPLHF
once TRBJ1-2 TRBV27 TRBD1 TGTGCCAGCAGCCCTTTCTTGGGACAGGCACTACTTAGGGGCTACACCTTC CASSPFLGQALLRGYTF
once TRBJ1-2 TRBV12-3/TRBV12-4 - TGTGCCAGCAGTTTGCGGGGAAACTATGGCTACACCTTC CASSLRGNYGYTF
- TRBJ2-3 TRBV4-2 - TGTGCCAGCAGCCAAGGGTGGCAGGGGTATGGGACAGATACGCAGTATTTT CASSQGWQGYGTDTQYF
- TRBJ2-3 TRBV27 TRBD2 TGTGCCAGCAGTTTCGGTCTAGCGGGAATTTATACGCAGTATTTT CASSFGLAGIYTQYF
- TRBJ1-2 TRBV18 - TGTGCCAGCTCACCGGTTCTCCGGCCAGAGGAGTCTAACTATGGCTACACCTTC CASSPVLRPEESNYGYTF